This TCR beta chain emerged from a study of blood T cell repertoires in COVID-19 (dated by TCRdb to 2019 to 2021). For the wider study: Samples from collaborators originated in the United States, Italy and Spain and spanned both the acute and convalescent phases of COVID-19. The prospective study material was composed of cDNA or gDNA derived from T cells, B-cell-depleted T cells, or PBMCs. The dataset comprised deeply sampled blood TCRbeta repertoires from subjects exposed to, actively infected with, or recovered from COVID-19. A freely available public database, intended as a resource for researchers studying the immune response to SARS-CoV-2, is where the repertoires were released. Samples came from the ongoing ImmuneRACE study (first 160 participants) plus 1,254 subjects from 6 global collaborators. Nearly every sample came with metadata listing a de-identified subject ID, COVID-19 status, age in years and sex. Where available, HLA class I and class II types were taken from metadata supplied by the sample provider and were not determined by assay-based typing. The investigation overall reported the following: The amount of clinical and demographic metadata varied by source and participant and was provided uncurated.

With respect to this clone: Its antigen is still unknown. Qualities for individual bases were not recorded, and no much larger clone is one base off.

The immunoSEQ Assay, a bias-controlled multiplex PCR, was used to amplify TCRbeta CDR3 regions from genomic DNA. The paper's data handling went like this. The number of nucleated cells in each sample was estimated by amplification of reference gene primers within the assay. Sequence reads were collapsed and filtered to measure the absolute abundance of every unique TCRbeta CDR3 rearrangement. For each sample, productive Simpson clonality was calculated as the square root of Simpson's diversity index over productive rearrangements. As stored in TCRdb, this immuneACCESS dataset retains in-frame rearrangements with V and J assigned. A fraction of the clones does not appear; measured against another copy, unresolved V genes explain less than half of the discrepancy, and the remainder lacks a known reason. That table furnishes V, J and clone size, whereas the DNA furnished D and trimming. Within this sample are 250,000 to 350,000 clones, with about 90% of them counted one time only. The ten top clones hold less than 2.5% of the sample.

The collaborating institutions used their own protocols to collect whole blood in K2EDTA tubes. For TCRbeta analysis, collaborators shipped samples in one of three forms: frozen whole blood, isolated PBMCs, or DNA extracted from either of those sample types. The source of this sequence is a man between 18 and 29 years old with active or convalescent COVID-19. The sequenced sample was peripheral blood.

The nucleotides read TGCGCCAGCAGTTCCGGACAGGGCCCCTTCCCTTATGGCTACACCTTC. Protein translation: CASSSGQGPFPYGYTF. The rearrangement combines TRBV5-1 with TRBJ1-2, with TRBD1 identical over 8 junction bases. The germline V gene encodes CDR1 SGHRS and CDR2 YFSETQ. Including cysteine and phenylalanine, the CDR3 has 16 amino acids. Here the CDR3 DNA is all that survives: 48 bases in frame from base 1. Compared with germline, V lacks 5 bases and J lacks 5 bases; bases without a gene match: 14.